The rows below give T cell receptor beta chains drawn from one sample of a study of blood T cell repertoires in COVID-19. Here immunoSEQ multiplex PCR was the method, and the copy in TCRdb shows in-frame clones only, minus some. This table holds approximately 290,000 clones, about 89% found once. The specimen sequenced was peripheral blood. These receptors were taken from a young man with acute or convalescent COVID-19. The CDR3 runs from the conserved cysteine through the conserved F or W. A D gene is named only where the DNA matches it firmly. Part of the rows lack a size; the others show once, few, many or a class for expanded clones.

D gene: NA; clone size: few; J gene: TRBJ1-1; V gene: TRBV19; CDR3 protein: CASSIGQNEAFF; CDR3 DNA: TGTGCCAGTAGTATAGGGCAGAATGAAGCTTTCTTT
D gene: NA; clone size: once; J gene: TRBJ1-1; V gene: TRBV7-9; CDR3 protein: CASSPLATTEAFF; CDR3 DNA: TGTGCCAGCAGCCCCTTAGCGACAACTGAAGCTTTCTTT
D gene: TRBD2; clone size: NA; J gene: TRBJ2-7; V gene: TRBV19; CDR3 protein: CASRTGGGASYEQYF; CDR3 DNA: TGTGCCAGTAGGACCGGCGGGGGGGCCTCCTACGAGCAGTACTTC
D gene: TRBD2; clone size: NA; J gene: TRBJ2-1; V gene: TRBV7-2; CDR3 protein: CASSLEWGLAFSSYNEQFF; CDR3 DNA: TGTGCCAGCAGCTTAGAGTGGGGACTAGCGTTTAGCTCCTACAATGAGCAGTTCTTC
D gene: NA; clone size: NA; J gene: TRBJ2-7; V gene: TRBV28; CDR3 protein: CASSPPGTYEQYF; CDR3 DNA: TGTGCCAGCAGCCCTCCGGGGACCTACGAGCAGTACTTC
D gene: NA; clone size: NA; J gene: TRBJ1-1; V gene: TRBV7-3; CDR3 protein: CASSLKGVGTEAFF; CDR3 DNA: TGTGCCAGCAGCTTAAAAGGGGTAGGGACTGAAGCTTTCTTT
D gene: NA; clone size: few; J gene: TRBJ1-6; V gene: TRBV6-5; CDR3 protein: CASSYRGGNSPLHF; CDR3 DNA: TGTGCCAGCAGTTACCGGGGTGGGAATTCACCCCTCCACTTT
D gene: NA; clone size: once; J gene: TRBJ2-5; V gene: TRBV6-5; CDR3 protein: CASSYTREQETQYF; CDR3 DNA: TGTGCCAGCAGTTACACGAGGGAACAAGAGACCCAGTACTTC
D gene: TRBD1; clone size: NA; J gene: TRBJ2-1; V gene: TRBV2; CDR3 protein: CASSRDRGPDFNEQFF; CDR3 DNA: TGTGCCAGCAGCCGGGACAGGGGTCCTGATTTCAATGAGCAGTTCTTC
D gene: NA; clone size: few; J gene: TRBJ1-1; V gene: TRBV19; CDR3 protein: CASRDSMNTEAFF; CDR3 DNA: TGTGCCAGCCGGGACTCCATGAACACTGAAGCTTTCTTT
D gene: NA; clone size: NA; J gene: TRBJ1-1; V gene: TRBV18; CDR3 protein: CASSLDSTNTEAFF; CDR3 DNA: TGTGCCAGCTCACTCGACAGTACCAACACTGAAGCTTTCTTT
D gene: TRBD1; clone size: NA; J gene: TRBJ1-2; V gene: TRBV28; CDR3 protein: CASSGDRGNGYTF; CDR3 DNA: TGTGCCAGCAGCGGTGACAGGGGAAATGGCTACACCTTC
D gene: TRBD2; clone size: NA; J gene: TRBJ2-2; V gene: TRBV27; CDR3 protein: CASSGLAGFSGELFF; CDR3 DNA: TGTGCCAGCAGTGGACTAGCGGGATTTTCCGGGGAGCTGTTTTTT
D gene: NA; clone size: once; J gene: TRBJ2-3; V gene: TRBV7-6; CDR3 protein: CASSLGAGPTDTQYF; CDR3 DNA: TGTGCCAGCAGCCTTGGGGCGGGGCCCACAGATACGCAGTATTTT
D gene: NA; clone size: NA; J gene: TRBJ1-1; V gene: TRBV27; CDR3 protein: CASSPWTEMNTEAFF; CDR3 DNA: TGTGCCAGCAGTCCGTGGACAGAAATGAACACTGAAGCTTTCTTT
D gene: TRBD1; clone size: NA; J gene: TRBJ1-5; V gene: TRBV2; CDR3 protein: CASSWDSRSSNQPQHF; CDR3 DNA: TGTGCCAGCAGCTGGGACAGTCGATCTAGCAATCAGCCCCAGCATTTT
D gene: TRBD2; clone size: NA; J gene: TRBJ2-1; V gene: TRBV7-3; CDR3 protein: CASSLSRGNEQFF; CDR3 DNA: TGTGCCAGCAGCTTATCGCGGGGGAATGAGCAGTTCTTC
D gene: TRBD1; clone size: few; J gene: TRBJ2-3; V gene: TRBV12-5; CDR3 protein: CASGSLPGQGTDTQYF; CDR3 DNA: TGTGCTAGTGGTTCTCTCCCGGGACAGGGGACAGATACGCAGTATTTT